This T cell receptor beta chain was captured by sequencing in a study of T cell repertoires in cytomegalovirus infection. The overall study: Well-studied HLA-B-restricted epitopes and recently identified HLA-C-restricted epitopes of CMV were both used in the study. Both CMV infection and a matching HLA type were indicated by public TCR beta signatures. Overall study results and limits: Individuals carrying CMV plus the relevant HLA were identified by cumulative frequency of public TCR beta families. Ex vivo responses were dominated by HLA-C-restricted CMV-specific TCR beta clonotypes.

CDR3 length: 13 residues. Trimming removed 8 bases at V and 5 bases at J, with 13 bases between. TCRdb re-analysed the reads in MiXCR, keeping a single row per CDR3 protein. The table lists 50,000 or so distinct CDR3 sequences, roughly 19% of them singletons. This clonotype has ten or more counts. No antigen is known for it. This specimen consisted of CD8+ T cells from cultured PBMCs, obtained from culture after CMV antigen stimulation. The chain is built from TRBV12-3 or TRBV12-4 and TRBJ2-1, with D perhaps TRBD2 (5 bases). The TCR sequence derives from a human donor in good health (CMV status not recorded). Some clones in this sample may be carry-over from other donors' samples. This CDR3 reads CASLLLADNEQFF. DNA of the CDR3: TGTGCCAGCCTCCTGCTAGCAGACAATGAGCAGTTCTTC.